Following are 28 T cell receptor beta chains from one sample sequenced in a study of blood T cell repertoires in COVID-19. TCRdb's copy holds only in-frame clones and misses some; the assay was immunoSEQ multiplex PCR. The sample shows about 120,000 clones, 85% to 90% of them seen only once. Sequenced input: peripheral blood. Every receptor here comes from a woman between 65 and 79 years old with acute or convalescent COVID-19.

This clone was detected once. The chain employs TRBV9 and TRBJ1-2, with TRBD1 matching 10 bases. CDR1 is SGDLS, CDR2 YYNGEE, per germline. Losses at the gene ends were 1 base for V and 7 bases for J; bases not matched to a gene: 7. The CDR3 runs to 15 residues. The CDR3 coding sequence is TGTGCCAGCAGCGTATCTTCCGGACAGGGGGTTGGCTACACCTTC. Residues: CASSVSSGQGVGYTF. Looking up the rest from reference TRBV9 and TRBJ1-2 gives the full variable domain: DSGVTQTPKHLITATGQRVTLRCSPRSGDLSVYWYQQSLDQGLQFLIQYYNGEERAKGNILERFSAQQFPDLHSELNLSSLELGDSALYFCASSVSSGQGVGYTFGSGTRLTVV.

In DNA, the CDR3 is TGTGCCAGCAGTTACTTCGGACAGACCAATTCACCCCTCCACTTT. The encoded protein is CASSYFGQTNSPLHF. The J gene is TRBJ1-6, the V gene TRBV6-5; a weak D match, TRBD1 (6 bases). Germline V CDR1 and CDR2: MNHEY, SVGAGI. V was trimmed by 1 base and J by 7 bases, leaving 11 bases between them. CDR3 size: 15 residues.

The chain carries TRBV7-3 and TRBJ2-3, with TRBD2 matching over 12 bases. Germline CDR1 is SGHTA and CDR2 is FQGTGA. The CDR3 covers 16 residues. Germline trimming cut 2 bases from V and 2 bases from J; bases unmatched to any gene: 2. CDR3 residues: CASSLGLAGTTDTQYF. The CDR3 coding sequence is TGTGCCAGCAGCTTAGGACTAGCGGGAACCACAGATACGCAGTATTTT. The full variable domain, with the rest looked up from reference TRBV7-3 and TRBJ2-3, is GAGVSQTPSNKVTEKGKYVELRCDPISGHTALYWYRQSLGQGPEFLIYFQGTGAADDSGLPNDRFFAVRPEGSVSTLKIQRTERGDSAVYLCASSLGLAGTTDTQYFGPGTRLTVL.

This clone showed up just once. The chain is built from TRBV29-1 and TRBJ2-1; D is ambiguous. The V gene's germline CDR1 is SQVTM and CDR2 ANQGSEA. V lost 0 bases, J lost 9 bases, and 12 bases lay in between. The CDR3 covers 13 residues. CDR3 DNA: TGCAGCGTTGAAGATCCGCCAGTAAGTGAGCAGTTCTTC. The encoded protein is CSVEDPPVSEQFF.

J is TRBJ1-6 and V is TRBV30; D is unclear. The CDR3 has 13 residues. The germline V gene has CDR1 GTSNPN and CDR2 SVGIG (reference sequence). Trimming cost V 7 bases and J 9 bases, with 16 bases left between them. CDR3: CASQASGISPLHF. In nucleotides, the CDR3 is TGTGCCTCTCAGGCCTCGGGAATTTCACCCCTCCACTTT. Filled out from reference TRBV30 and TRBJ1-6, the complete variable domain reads SQTIHQWPATLVQPVGSPLSLECTVEGTSNPNLYWYRQAAGRGLQLLFYSVGIGQISSEVPQNLSASRPQDRQFILSSKKLLLSDSGFYLCASQASGISPLHFGNGTRLTVT.

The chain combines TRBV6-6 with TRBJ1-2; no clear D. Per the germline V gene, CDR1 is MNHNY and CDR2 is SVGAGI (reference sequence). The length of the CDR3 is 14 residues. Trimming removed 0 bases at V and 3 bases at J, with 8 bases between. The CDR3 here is CASSYSRLDYGYTF. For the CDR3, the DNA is TGTGCCAGCAGTTACTCGAGGTTGGACTATGGCTACACCTTC.

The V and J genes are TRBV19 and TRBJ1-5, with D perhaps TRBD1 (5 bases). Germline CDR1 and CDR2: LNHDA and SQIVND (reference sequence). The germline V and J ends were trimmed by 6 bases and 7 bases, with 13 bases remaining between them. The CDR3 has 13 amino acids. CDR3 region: CASSPDGGQPQHF. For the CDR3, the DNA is TGTGCCAGTAGCCCCGACGGGGGGCAGCCCCAGCATTTT.

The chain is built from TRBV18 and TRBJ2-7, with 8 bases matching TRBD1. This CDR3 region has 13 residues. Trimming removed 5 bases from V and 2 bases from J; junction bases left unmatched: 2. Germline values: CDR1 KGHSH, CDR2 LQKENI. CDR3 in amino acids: CASSAGQAYEQYF. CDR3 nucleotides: TGTGCCAGCTCAGCGGGACAGGCCTACGAGCAGTACTTC. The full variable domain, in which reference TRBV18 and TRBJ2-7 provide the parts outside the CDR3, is NAGVMQNPRHLVRRRGQEARLRCSPMKGHSHVYWYRQLPEEGLKFMVYLQKENIIDESGMPKERFSAEFPKEGPSILRIQQVVRGDSAAYFCASSAGQAYEQYFGPGTRLTVT.

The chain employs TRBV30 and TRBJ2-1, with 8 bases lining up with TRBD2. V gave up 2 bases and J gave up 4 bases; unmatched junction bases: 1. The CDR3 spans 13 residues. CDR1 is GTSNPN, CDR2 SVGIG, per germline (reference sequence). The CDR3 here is CAWSIAGYNEQFF. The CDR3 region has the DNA TGTGCCTGGAGTATAGCGGGGTACAATGAGCAGTTCTTC.

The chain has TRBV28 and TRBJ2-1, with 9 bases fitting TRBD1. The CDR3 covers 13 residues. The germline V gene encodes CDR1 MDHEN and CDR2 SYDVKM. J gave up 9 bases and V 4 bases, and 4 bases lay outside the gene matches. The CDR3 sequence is CASSYLTGGEQFF. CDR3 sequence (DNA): TGTGCCAGCAGTTACCTGACAGGGGGTGAGCAGTTCTTC.

The chain's CDR3 is CASSEGAPWELFF. DNA for the CDR3: TGTGCCAGCAGTGAAGGGGCCCCATGGGAGCTGTTTTTT. The chain uses TRBV2 and TRBJ2-2; D is unclear. V lost 1 base and J lost 9, with 9 bases in between. This CDR3 has 13 residues. CDR1 is SNHLY, CDR2 FYNNEI, per germline.

DNA of the CDR3: TGTGCCAGCAGTTACTCGACTACAGACACTGAAGCTTTCTTT. Its protein is CASSYSTTDTEAFF. This chain links TRBV6-5 with TRBJ1-1; D gene uncertain. Per the germline V gene, CDR1 is MNHEY and CDR2 is SVGAGI. CDR3 length equals 14 residues. Trimming removed 0 bases at V and 3 bases at J, with 8 bases between.

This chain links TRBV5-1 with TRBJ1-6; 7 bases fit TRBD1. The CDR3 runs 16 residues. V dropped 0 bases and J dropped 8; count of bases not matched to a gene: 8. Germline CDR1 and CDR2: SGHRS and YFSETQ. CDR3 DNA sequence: TGCGCCAGCAGCTTGGGTGTGCCAGGGGGTGATTCACCCCTCCACTTT. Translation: CASSLGVPGGDSPLHF. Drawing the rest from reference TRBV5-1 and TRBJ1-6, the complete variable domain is KAGVTQTPRYLIKTRGQQVTLSCSPISGHRSVSWYQQTPGQGLQFLFEYFSETQRNKGNFPGRFSGRQFSNSRSEMNVSTLELGDSALYLCASSLGVPGGDSPLHFGNGTRLTVT.

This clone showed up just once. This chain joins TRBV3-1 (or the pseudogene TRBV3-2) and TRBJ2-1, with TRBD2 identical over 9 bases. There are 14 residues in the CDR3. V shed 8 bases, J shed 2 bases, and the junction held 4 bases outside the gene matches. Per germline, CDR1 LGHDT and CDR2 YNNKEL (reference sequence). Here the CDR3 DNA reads TGTGCCAGCCTTGCGGGGGGGCCCTACAATGAGCAGTTCTTC. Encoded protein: CASLAGGPYNEQFF.

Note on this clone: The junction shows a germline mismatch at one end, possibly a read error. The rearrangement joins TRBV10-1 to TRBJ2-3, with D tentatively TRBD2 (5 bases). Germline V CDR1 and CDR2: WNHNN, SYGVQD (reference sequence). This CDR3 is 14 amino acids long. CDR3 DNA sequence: TGCGCCAGCCGCCCCGGAGAGGGCACGGATACGCAGTATTTT. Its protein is CASRPGEGTDTQYF.

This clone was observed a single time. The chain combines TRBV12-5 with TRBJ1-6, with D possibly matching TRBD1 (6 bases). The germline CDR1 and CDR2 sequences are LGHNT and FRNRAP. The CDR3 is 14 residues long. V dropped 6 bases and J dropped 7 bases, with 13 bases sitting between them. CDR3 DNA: TGTGCTAGTGGACCCGACAGGCCGAATTCACCCCTCCACTTT. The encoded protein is CASGPDRPNSPLHF.

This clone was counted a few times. This CDR3 reads CASTGTDGIWGQPQHF. In nucleotides, the CDR3 is TGTGCCAGCACCGGGACAGACGGGATCTGGGGTCAGCCCCAGCATTTT. The rearrangement links TRBV28 to TRBJ1-5, with 7 bases that match TRBD1. The germline V gene encodes CDR1 MDHEN and CDR2 SYDVKM. The CDR3 covers 16 residues. J gave up 6 bases and V 7 bases, and 15 bases lay outside the gene matches.

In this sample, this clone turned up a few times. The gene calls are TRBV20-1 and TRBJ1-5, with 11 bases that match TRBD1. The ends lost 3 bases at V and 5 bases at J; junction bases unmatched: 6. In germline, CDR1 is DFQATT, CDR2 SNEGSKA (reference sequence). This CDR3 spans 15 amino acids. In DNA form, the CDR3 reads TGCAGTGCTAGTCCCGGACAGGGGGCCTATCAGCCCCAGCATTTT. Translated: CSASPGQGAYQPQHF.

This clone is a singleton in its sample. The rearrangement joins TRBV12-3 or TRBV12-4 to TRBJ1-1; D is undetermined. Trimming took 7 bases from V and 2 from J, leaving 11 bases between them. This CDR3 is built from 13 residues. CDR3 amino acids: CASTPWRNTEAFF. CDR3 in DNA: TGTGCCAGCACCCCGTGGAGAAACACTGAAGCTTTCTTT.

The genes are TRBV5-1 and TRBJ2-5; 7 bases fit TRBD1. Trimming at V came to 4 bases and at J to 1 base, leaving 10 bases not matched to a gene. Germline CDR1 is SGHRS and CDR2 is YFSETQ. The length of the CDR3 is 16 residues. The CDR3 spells CASSVPTGKSQETQYF. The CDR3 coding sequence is TGCGCCAGCAGCGTCCCGACAGGGAAAAGCCAAGAGACCCAGTACTTC.

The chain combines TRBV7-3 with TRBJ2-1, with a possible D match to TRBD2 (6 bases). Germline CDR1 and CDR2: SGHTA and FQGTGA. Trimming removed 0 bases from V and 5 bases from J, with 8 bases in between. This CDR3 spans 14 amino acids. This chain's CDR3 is CASSLTSGHNEQFF. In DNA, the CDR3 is TGTGCCAGCAGCTTAACTAGCGGCCACAATGAGCAGTTCTTC. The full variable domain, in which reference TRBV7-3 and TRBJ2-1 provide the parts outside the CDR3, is GAGVSQTPSNKVTEKGKYVELRCDPISGHTALYWYRQSLGQGPEFLIYFQGTGAADDSGLPNDRFFAVRPEGSVSTLKIQRTERGDSAVYLCASSLTSGHNEQFFGPGTRLTVL.

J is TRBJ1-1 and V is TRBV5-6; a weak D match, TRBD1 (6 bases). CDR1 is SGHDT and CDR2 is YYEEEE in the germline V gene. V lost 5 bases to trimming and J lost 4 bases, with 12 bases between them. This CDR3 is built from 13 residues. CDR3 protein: CASRPIQGTEAFF. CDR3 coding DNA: TGTGCCAGCAGACCGATACAGGGCACTGAAGCTTTCTTT.

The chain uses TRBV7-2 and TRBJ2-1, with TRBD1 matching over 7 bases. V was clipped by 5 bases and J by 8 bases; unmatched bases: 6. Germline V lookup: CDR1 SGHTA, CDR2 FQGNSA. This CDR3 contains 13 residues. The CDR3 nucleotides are TGTGCCAGCAGCCCCCAGGGGGTGGATGAGCAGTTCTTC. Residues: CASSPQGVDEQFF.

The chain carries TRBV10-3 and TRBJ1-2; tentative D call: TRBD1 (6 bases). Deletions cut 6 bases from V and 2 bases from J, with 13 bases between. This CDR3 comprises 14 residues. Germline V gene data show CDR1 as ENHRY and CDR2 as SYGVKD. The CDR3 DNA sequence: TGTGCCATCAGCCACGACAGGTCGAACTATGGCTACACCTTC. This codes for CAISHDRSNYGYTF.

In DNA form, the CDR3 reads TGCGCCAGCAGCCGGGGGGGCTACTATGGCTACACCTTC. Its protein is CASSRGGYYGYTF. The rearrangement links TRBV5-1 to TRBJ1-2, with TRBD1 as a possible D gene (6 bases). Germline CDR1 SGHRS, CDR2 YFSETQ. The CDR3 runs to 13 residues. V was clipped by 4 bases and J by 3 bases, with 10 bases between them.

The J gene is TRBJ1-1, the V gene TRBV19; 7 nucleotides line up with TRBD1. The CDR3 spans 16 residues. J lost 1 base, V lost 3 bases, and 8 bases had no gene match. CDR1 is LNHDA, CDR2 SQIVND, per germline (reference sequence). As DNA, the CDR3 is TGTGCCAGTAGTATCCCACCGAGGACAGGGAACACTGAAGCTTTCTTT. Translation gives CASSIPPRTGNTEAFF.

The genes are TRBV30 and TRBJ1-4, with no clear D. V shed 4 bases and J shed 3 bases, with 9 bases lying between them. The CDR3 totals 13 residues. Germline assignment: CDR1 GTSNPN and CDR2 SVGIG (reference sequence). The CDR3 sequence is CAWMGRPNEKLFF. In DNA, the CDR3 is TGTGCCTGGATGGGCAGACCTAATGAAAAACTGTTTTTT.

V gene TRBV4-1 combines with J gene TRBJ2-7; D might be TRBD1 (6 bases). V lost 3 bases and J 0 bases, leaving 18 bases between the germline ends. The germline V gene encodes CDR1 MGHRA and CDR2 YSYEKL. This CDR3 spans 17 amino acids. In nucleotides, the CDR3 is TGCGCCAGCAGCCAGGCCAGTTATAAGGGGGACTCCTACGAGCAGTACTTC. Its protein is CASSQASYKGDSYEQYF.